These 20 T cell receptor beta chains came from one sample sequenced in a study of cytomegalovirus exposure and HLA in healthy donors. Vbeta (60) and Jbeta (13) primers were used in the PCR. Profiling relied on immunoSEQ multiplex PCR, and the TCRdb table lists in-frame clones only, not all of them. The table shows some 110,000 clones, with 50% to 80% occurring only once. The sequencing sample was made of PBMCs. Every receptor here comes from a woman aged 40 to 49 in good health and CMV-seropositive.

This clone was seen more than once but under ten times. V usage is TRBV27 and J usage is TRBJ1-5; D unresolved. There are 14 residues in the CDR3. Germline assignment: CDR1 MNHEY and CDR2 SMNVEV (reference sequence). V lost 6 bases and J 6 bases, leaving 15 bases between the germline ends. CDR3 amino acids: CASSPDGLGQPQHF. CDR3 coding DNA: TGTGCCAGCAGCCCAGACGGGTTAGGTCAGCCCCAGCATTTT.

This clone was found a few times. The V call is TRBV19, the J call TRBJ2-2, with D possibly being TRBD2 (5 bases). The germline gives CDR1 LNHDA, CDR2 SQIVND (reference sequence). The V and J ends lost 6 bases and 4 bases respectively, with 12 bases between them. The CDR3 consists of 14 residues. CDR3 in DNA: TGTGCCAGTAGCTCAACAGCGGCCACCGGGGAGCTGTTTTTT. Translation gives CASSSTAATGELFF.

This clone was detected only a few times. The chain joins TRBV19 to TRBJ1-1; D is unresolved. CDR3 size: 14 residues. V lost 5 bases and J lost 0, with 10 bases in between. Germline lookup yields CDR1 LNHDA and CDR2 SQIVND (reference sequence). The CDR3 reads CASSWGGMNTEAFF. In DNA, the CDR3 is TGTGCCAGTAGTTGGGGAGGGATGAACACTGAAGCTTTCTTT. The variable domain in full, completed from reference TRBV19 and TRBJ1-1, reads DGGITQSPKYLFRKEGQNVTLSCEQNLNHDAMYWYRQDPGQGLRLIYYSQIVNDFQKGDIAEGYSVSREKKESFPLTVTSAQKNPTAFYLCASSWGGMNTEAFFGQGTRLTVV.

The chain combines TRBV6-6 with TRBJ1-1; D is unresolved. The CDR3 is 13 amino acids. Germline V lookup: CDR1 MNHNY, CDR2 SVGAGI (reference sequence). Trimming stripped 8 bases from V and 3 bases from J, with 13 bases between. The CDR3 here is CASGVGRDTEAFF. CDR3 DNA sequence: TGTGCCAGCGGAGTGGGGAGAGACACTGAAGCTTTCTTT.

The rearrangement joins TRBV14 to TRBJ2-3, with D perhaps matching TRBD1 (6 bases). Germline V lookup: CDR1 SGHDN, CDR2 FVKESK. Trimming pared 2 bases from V and 0 bases from J, leaving 9 bases between. This CDR3 region has 15 residues. The CDR3 region is CASSQRGQSTDTQYF. CDR3 coding DNA: TGTGCCAGCAGCCAACGAGGACAGAGCACAGATACGCAGTATTTT.

This clone showed up just a few times. The chain joins TRBV9 to TRBJ1-2; 8 bases match TRBD1. CDR3 size: 16 residues. The trim removed 3 bases at V and 8 bases at J, leaving 15 bases unmatched. Germline assignment: CDR1 SGDLS and CDR2 YYNGEE. The CDR3: CASSATGAGGRTGYTF. For the CDR3, the DNA is TGTGCCAGCAGCGCCACGGGGGCAGGGGGCAGGACAGGCTACACCTTC. Using reference TRBV9 and TRBJ1-2 for the parts outside the CDR3, the full variable domain is DSGVTQTPKHLITATGQRVTLRCSPRSGDLSVYWYQQSLDQGLQFLIQYYNGEERAKGNILERFSAQQFPDLHSELNLSSLELGDSALYFCASSATGAGGRTGYTFGSGTRLTVV.

This clone was recorded a few times. This chain joins TRBV6-5 and TRBJ2-2; 8 bases line up with TRBD1. This CDR3 region has 15 residues. With 6 bases clipped from V and 7 bases from J, the junction kept 10 bases outside the gene matches. Germline CDR1 MNHEY, CDR2 SVGAGI. CDR3 in amino acids: CASRPGQATRGELFF. The CDR3 coding sequence is TGTGCCAGCAGGCCGGGACAGGCGACGCGCGGGGAGCTGTTTTTT.

The chain has TRBV9 and TRBJ2-1; 7 bases are shared with TRBD2. The trim removed 2 bases at V and 3 bases at J, leaving 5 bases unmatched. The CDR3 loop spans 15 amino acids. In germline, CDR1 is SGDLS, CDR2 YYNGEE. The CDR3 bases are TGTGCCAGCAGCGTTACTAGCGTGGACTACAATGAGCAGTTCTTC. Amino acids: CASSVTSVDYNEQFF.

This sequence joins TRBV14 and TRBJ2-5; the D gene is possibly TRBD1 (5 bases). Trimming shortened V by 3 bases and J by 4 bases, and 15 bases separated the two germline ends. CDR1 SGHDN and CDR2 FVKESK come from the germline V gene. The CDR3 totals 15 residues. CDR3 in DNA: TGTGCCAGCAGCCATTCAGTTGGGGCCGCAGAGACCCAGTACTTC. As protein: CASSHSVGAAETQYF.

The chain has TRBV6-6 and TRBJ1-2; no reliable D call. Trimming pared 6 bases from V and 8 bases from J, leaving 19 bases between. The CDR3 sequence is 14 residues long. Germline V gene data show CDR1 as MNHNY and CDR2 as SVGAGI (reference sequence). CDR3 DNA sequence: TGTGCCAGCAGCACACCTGCGGGATATTGGGGCTACACCTTC. Amino acid sequence: CASSTPAGYWGYTF.

The chain couples TRBV30 to TRBJ1-1, with D possibly matching TRBD1 (6 bases). This CDR3 has 13 amino acids. Trimming cost V 5 bases and J 1 base, with 11 bases left between them. The germline CDR1 and CDR2 sequences are GTSNPN and SVGIG (reference sequence). The CDR3 loop reads CAWEKGGNTEAFF. The CDR3, as DNA: TGTGCCTGGGAGAAAGGGGGGAACACTGAAGCTTTCTTT.

This clone was seen just once. DNA of the CDR3: TGCGCCAGCAGCTGGGGGGGCCAACCCTTCCAAGAGACCCAGTACTTC. Translated, it gives CASSWGGQPFQETQYF. This chain links TRBV5-1 with TRBJ2-5, with D tentatively TRBD2 (7 bases). Germline V gene lookup returns CDR1 SGHRS and CDR2 YFSETQ. This CDR3 contains 16 residues. V was trimmed by 3 bases and J by 1 base, leaving 16 bases between them.

The chain carries TRBV7-6 and TRBJ1-2; no firm D call. Germline V gives CDR1 SGHVS, CDR2 FNYEAQ. The CDR3 extends over 15 amino acids. Trimming left V 0 bases short and J 5 bases short, with 13 bases between. The CDR3 loop is CASSLAQNSAYGYTF. The CDR3 nucleotides are TGTGCCAGCAGCTTAGCGCAGAACAGTGCTTATGGCTACACCTTC.

This clone was seen more than once but under ten times. The V gene is TRBV19, the J gene TRBJ2-3; 13 bases fit TRBD2. This CDR3 has 16 amino acids. Germline V gene sequence: CDR1 LNHDA, CDR2 SQIVND (reference sequence). The ends lost 5 bases at V and 4 bases at J; junction bases unmatched: 6. Here the CDR3 DNA reads TGTGCCAGTAGTGAGAACGGACTAGCGGGAGCAGATACGCAGTATTTT. Translated: CASSENGLAGADTQYF.

The chain carries TRBV14 and TRBJ2-7, with 7 positions matching TRBD1. The CDR3 is 17 residues long. CDR1 and CDR2 from the germline V gene are SGHDN and FVKESK. V lost 0 bases and J lost 5; bases outside the gene matches: 13. The CDR3 sequence: CASSQEASGTAYHEQYF. DNA for the CDR3: TGTGCCAGCAGCCAAGAAGCCTCCGGGACAGCGTACCACGAGCAGTACTTC.

Only a few counts were recorded for this clone. J is TRBJ1-1 and V is TRBV21-1; the table names TRBD1, a call not compared with the DNA. TRBV21-1 counts as a pseudogene. This CDR3 contains 13 residues. CDR3: CASTGQGNTEAFF. The CDR3, as DNA: TGTGCCAGCACAGGACAGGGGAACACTGAAGCTTTCTTT.

Notes on this clone: The junction shows a germline mismatch at one end, possibly a read error. J is TRBJ2-7 and V is TRBV7-9; the match to TRBD2 covers 8 bases. This CDR3 contains 15 residues. The V gene's germline CDR1 is SEHNR and CDR2 FQNEAQ (reference sequence). The CDR3 sequence is CASSLSGASSYERYF. The CDR3 coding sequence is TGTGCCAGCAGCCTTAGCGGGGCGAGCTCCTACGAGCGGTACTTC.

This chain connects TRBV7-9 to TRBJ2-7; weak D call: TRBD1 (6 bases). V was cut by 2 bases and J by 6 bases, with 11 bases left in between. The germline V gene has CDR1 SEHNR and CDR2 FQNEAQ (reference sequence). The CDR3 is 13 amino acids. As DNA, the CDR3 is TGTGCCAGCAGCTTAAGTCAGGGGCTCGAGCAGTACTTC. As protein: CASSLSQGLEQYF.

The chain uses TRBV11-3 and TRBJ1-2; no firm D call. The CDR3 totals 12 residues. Trimming removed 1 base at V and 4 bases at J, with 4 bases between. Germline V lookup: CDR1 SGHNT, CDR2 YENEEA. As DNA, the CDR3 is TGTGCCAGCAGCTTAGGAGGCTATGGCTACACCTTC. Translating it yields CASSLGGYGYTF. The whole variable domain, filled in from reference TRBV11-3 and TRBJ1-2, reads EAGVVQSPRYKIIEKKQPVAFWCNPISGHNTLYWYLQNLGQGPELLIRYENEEAVDDSQLPKDRFSAERLKGVDSTLKIQPAELGDSAVYLCASSLGGYGYTFGSGTRLTVV.

A note on this clone: One end of the junction does not line up with germline, which may come from a read error. V gene TRBV6-1 combines with J gene TRBJ1-1, with a tentative D call TRBD1 (5 bases). The CDR3 contains 12 residues. Germline CDR1 MNHNS, CDR2 SASEGT. CDR3 sequence: CASRGVNPEAFF. CDR3 nucleotide sequence: TGTGCCAGCAGAGGGGTGAACCCTGAAGCTTTCTTT.